The 31 T cell receptor beta chains below come from one sample, sequenced in a study of blood T cell repertoires in COVID-19. Generated by immunoSEQ multiplex PCR, the TCRdb table keeps only in-frame clones and is missing some. There are roughly 140,000 clones in the sample; around 91% occur only once, and 15% lies in the top ten. The source material was peripheral blood. The source of these receptors is a woman aged 40 to 55 with acute or convalescent COVID-19.

This chain connects TRBV14 to TRBJ2-6; TRBD2 matches at 7 bases. The CDR3 length is 19 residues. Trimming took 3 bases from V and 1 from J; bases not matched to a gene: 12. Germline V gene data show CDR1 as SGHDN and CDR2 as FVKESK. The CDR3 sequence is CASSHPLVGGKSGANVLTF. The CDR3 DNA is TGTGCCAGCAGCCACCCTCTGGTGGGAGGGAAGTCTGGGGCCAACGTCCTGACTTTC.

The genes are TRBV28 and TRBJ2-7; 9 nucleotides match TRBD1. Germline CDR1 is MDHEN and CDR2 is SYDVKM. Trimming cost V 2 bases and J 1 base; bases outside gene matches: 3. CDR3 length: 15 residues. CDR3 in amino acids: CASSLPGQGSYEQYF. The CDR3 nucleotides read TGTGCCAGCAGTTTACCGGGACAGGGATCCTACGAGCAGTACTTC.

The rearrangement links TRBV6-5 to TRBJ2-1; weak D call: TRBD1 (6 bases). Germline V CDR1 and CDR2: MNHEY, SVGAGI. The CDR3 has 15 residues. Trimming took 6 bases from V and 0 from J, leaving 12 bases between them. The CDR3 loop reads CASRKQGSSYNEQFF. DNA for the CDR3: TGTGCCAGCAGGAAACAGGGAAGCTCCTACAATGAGCAGTTCTTC.

V usage is TRBV10-3 and J usage is TRBJ1-1; TRBD1 matches 9 bases. Germline CDR1 and CDR2: ENHRY and SYGVKD. J lost 7 bases, V lost 4 bases, and 10 bases had no gene match. The CDR3 is 15 amino acids. CDR3 nucleotide sequence: TGTGCCATCAGTGGGCCGGGACAGGGTAACGGTGAAGCTTTCTTT. Its translation is CAISGPGQGNGEAFF.

This chain connects TRBV5-4 to TRBJ2-3; the D gene is possibly TRBD2 (5 bases). The CDR3 contains 16 residues. Germline V gives CDR1 SGHNT, CDR2 YYREEE (reference sequence). V was pared by 3 bases and J by 6 bases, with 20 bases between. CDR3 region: CASSSATTQSVDTQYF. The DNA for the CDR3 is TGTGCCAGCAGCTCGGCGACTACCCAGAGTGTCGATACGCAGTATTTT.

This chain connects TRBV10-3 to TRBJ2-7, with a weak D call TRBD1 (5 bases). This CDR3 is built from 11 residues. V was cut by 6 bases and J by 6 bases, with 9 bases left in between. CDR1 and CDR2 from the germline V gene are ENHRY and SYGVKD. The CDR3 protein is CAIRQGLEQYF. CDR3 in DNA: TGTGCCATCAGGCAGGGTCTCGAGCAGTACTTC.

Here the CDR3 reads CASSYPGQNGELFF. The CDR3, as DNA: TGTGCCAGCAGTTACCCGGGACAGAACGGGGAGCTGTTTTTT. V and J are TRBV6-5 and TRBJ2-2; 7 bases are a match to TRBD1. The V and J ends lost 2 bases and 7 bases, in that order; junction bases with no gene match: 4. This CDR3 has 14 amino acids. The germline CDR1 and CDR2 sequences are MNHEY and SVGAGI.

This chain connects TRBV9 to TRBJ2-6, with 9 bases identical to TRBD1. Germline CDR1 is SGDLS and CDR2 is YYNGEE. V dropped 1 base and J dropped 1; count of bases not matched to a gene: 9. This CDR3 comprises 19 residues. The CDR3 spells CASSVRVDRGSSGANVLTF. DNA for the CDR3: TGTGCCAGCAGCGTAAGGGTTGACAGGGGGTCATCTGGGGCCAACGTCCTGACTTTC.

The rearrangement uses TRBV7-2 and TRBJ1-4; 10 bases are a match to TRBD1. The CDR3 totals 15 residues. V trimming: 2 bases; J trimming: 7 bases; junction bases outside the gene matches: 4. Germline CDR1 SGHTA, CDR2 FQGNSA. CDR3 amino acids: CASSLRTGGVEKLFF. As DNA, the CDR3 is TGTGCCAGCAGCTTAAGGACAGGGGGGGTTGAAAAACTGTTTTTT.

This clone occurred a few times. V and J are TRBV5-4 and TRBJ2-1; 9 bases align to TRBD2. This CDR3 contains 15 residues. V was clipped by 4 bases and J by 6 bases; unmatched bases: 8. Per the germline V gene, CDR1 is SGHNT and CDR2 is YYREEE (reference sequence). The DNA of the CDR3 is TGTGCCAGCAGCGAGACTAGCGGCGCACTCAATGAGCAGTTCTTC. Translating gives CASSETSGALNEQFF.

The chain employs TRBV5-1 and TRBJ2-1, with TRBD2 matching over 13 bases. The CDR3 consists of 19 residues. Germline V gene lookup returns CDR1 SGHRS and CDR2 YFSETQ. V gave up 4 bases and J gave up 0 bases; unmatched junction bases: 10. CDR3 in DNA: TGCGCCAGCAGCCCGACCCGACGGACTAGCGGGAGCTCCTACAATGAGCAGTTCTTC. Translating gives CASSPTRRTSGSSYNEQFF.

The CDR3 reads CSVEERMGGSYEQYF. CDR3 bases: TGCAGCGTTGAGGAGCGGATGGGGGGCTCCTACGAGCAGTACTTC. The chain recombines TRBV29-1 with TRBJ2-7; a possible D gene is TRBD2 (6 bases). CDR1 and CDR2 from the germline V gene are SQVTM and ANQGSEA. Between the trimmed V and J ends, which lost 3 bases and 0 bases, there was a span of 15 bases. The CDR3 spans 15 residues.

This chain uses TRBV19 with TRBJ2-1; 8 bases are shared with TRBD1. The CDR3 spans 13 residues. With V trimmed by 9 bases and J by 6 bases, 7 bases remained unmatched. The germline V gene encodes CDR1 LNHDA and CDR2 SQIVND (reference sequence). The CDR3 loop reads CASSGTGRNEQFF. CDR3 in DNA: TGTGCCAGCTCTGGGACAGGACGCAATGAGCAGTTCTTC.

This clone was observed a handful of times. The chain carries TRBV4-2 and TRBJ2-3; TRBD2 matches at 8 bases. V shed 2 bases and J 3 bases; nucleotides not matched to a gene: 4. The germline gives CDR1 LGHNA, CDR2 YNFKEQ. CDR3 length equals 15 residues. CDR3 coding DNA: TGTGCCAGCAGCCAAACGGGGGGGCCGACAGATACGCAGTATTTT. Its protein is CASSQTGGPTDTQYF.

The rearrangement joins TRBV11-3 to TRBJ1-2; D is unclear. The CDR3 extends over 13 amino acids. The germline gives CDR1 SGHNT, CDR2 YENEEA. The V end was cut by 0 bases, the J end by 7 bases, with 9 bases between. CDR3 in DNA: TGTGCCAGCAGCTTAGATCGAGGTTTTGGCTACACCTTC. Encoded protein: CASSLDRGFGYTF.

V usage is TRBV3-1 (or the pseudogene TRBV3-2) and J usage is TRBJ1-6; TRBD1 agrees at 11 bases. The CDR3 extends over 16 amino acids. CDR1 and CDR2 from the germline V gene are LGHDT and YNNKEL (reference sequence). V was clipped by 3 bases and J by 9 bases; unmatched bases: 7. The CDR3: CASSHATGTGGSPLHF. DNA of the CDR3: TGTGCCAGCAGCCACGCCACCGGGACAGGGGGTTCACCCCTCCACTTT.

This chain uses TRBV7-9 with TRBJ2-7; 11 positions match TRBD1. V lost 8 bases, J lost 2 bases, and 5 bases stayed unmatched. Per germline, CDR1 SEHNR and CDR2 FQNEAQ (reference sequence). This CDR3 comprises 14 residues. CDR3 bases: TGTGCCAGCCAAAGGGACAGGGGGGCCTACGAGCAGTACTTC. Its protein product is CASQRDRGAYEQYF.

The rearrangement joins TRBV11-3 to TRBJ2-1, with 11 bases fitting TRBD2. J lost 4 bases, V lost 5 bases, and 4 bases had no gene match. Germline lookup yields CDR1 SGHNT and CDR2 YENEEA. The CDR3 is made up of 15 amino acids. As DNA, the CDR3 is TGTGCCAGCAGCCTAACTAGCGGGAGTTACAATGAGCAGTTCTTC. It translates to CASSLTSGSYNEQFF.

The gene calls are TRBV6-5 and TRBJ1-2; D uncertain. This CDR3 has 12 amino acids. Trimming stripped 4 bases from V and 3 bases from J, with 6 bases between. The germline gives CDR1 MNHEY, CDR2 SVGAGI. In nucleotides, the CDR3 is TGTGCCAGCAGTTTTGGCTACTATGGCTACACCTTC. Its translation: CASSFGYYGYTF.

This chain uses TRBV6-5 with TRBJ2-4, with D possibly being TRBD2 (6 bases). V shed 6 bases and J shed 4 bases, with 10 bases lying between them. The CDR3 has 13 amino acids. CDR1 is MNHEY and CDR2 is SVGAGI in the germline V gene. The CDR3 sequence: CASRGTSKNIQYF. CDR3 DNA: TGTGCCAGCAGAGGGACTTCAAAAAACATTCAGTACTTC.

The chain links TRBV19 to TRBJ1-4; 10 bases are a match to TRBD1. V lost 8 bases to trimming and J lost 11 bases; unmatched junction nucleotides: 8. This CDR3 comprises 13 residues. CDR1 is LNHDA and CDR2 is SQIVND in the germline V gene (reference sequence). Here the CDR3 DNA reads TGTGCCAGTGGGGACAGGGGTTTGGGGAAACTGTTTTTT. It yields the protein CASGDRGLGKLFF.

This chain uses TRBV18 with TRBJ2-2; 7 bases map to TRBD1. Trimming cost V 8 bases and J 5 bases; bases outside gene matches: 11. Germline CDR1 KGHSH, CDR2 LQKENI. CDR3 length: 15 amino acids. CDR3 DNA: TGTGCCAGCCGAGCCCGGGGACAGTCAACCGGGGAGCTGTTTTTT. Residues: CASRARGQSTGELFF.

The CDR3 DNA follows: TGTGCCATCAGTTCGACAGGGGGGTTTGGTGGCTACACCTTC. It is translated as CAISSTGGFGGYTF. The chain joins TRBV10-3 to TRBJ1-2, with 9 bases matching TRBD1. The ends lost 5 bases at V and 7 bases at J; junction bases unmatched: 8. The CDR3 sequence is 14 residues long. Germline CDR1 ENHRY, CDR2 SYGVKD.

The V and J genes are TRBV19 and TRBJ1-2; TRBD1 matches 9 bases. The CDR3 loop spans 15 amino acids. V was pared by 5 bases and J by 3 bases, with 7 bases of the junction left unmatched. The germline CDR1 and CDR2 sequences are LNHDA and SQIVND (reference sequence). The DNA for the CDR3 is TGTGCCAGTAGTCTGACAGGGGGTATCGACTATGGCTACACCTTC. Residues: CASSLTGGIDYGYTF.

The CDR3 nucleotides are TGTGCCACCAGCCGACGGAGCACGAGTCAGCCCCAGCATTTT. Encoded protein: CATSRRSTSQPQHF. The chain carries TRBV15 and TRBJ1-5; D not resolved. Trimming stripped 5 bases from V and 6 bases from J, with 14 bases between. The CDR3 spans 14 residues. The germline V gene encodes CDR1 LNHNV and CDR2 YYDKDF (reference sequence).

The V and J genes are TRBV30 and TRBJ2-7; 8 nucleotides match TRBD1. The germline gives CDR1 GTSNPN, CDR2 SVGIG (reference sequence). The J segment lost 5 bases and the V segment lost 4 bases, leaving 7 bases of the junction unmatched. CDR3 length equals 13 residues. As DNA, the CDR3 is TGTGCCTGGAACGACGGACAGGGCCACGAGCAGTACTTC. Its translation is CAWNDGQGHEQYF.

The chain is built from TRBV5-8 and TRBJ1-2; D is uncertain. CDR3 length: 14 amino acids. The germline V gene encodes CDR1 SGHTS and CDR2 YDEGEE. The V gene lost 5 bases and the J gene lost 4 bases, with 15 bases spanning the gap. The DNA of the CDR3 is TGTGCCAGCAGGTCTCCTGCGGCTAGCTATGGCTACACCTTC. Translated, it gives CASRSPAASYGYTF.

The rearrangement uses TRBV5-6 and TRBJ2-1, with 11 bases fitting TRBD1. CDR3 length: 17 residues. Germline V gene lookup returns CDR1 SGHDT and CDR2 YYEEEE. V trimming: 0 bases; J trimming: 9 bases; junction bases outside the gene matches: 11. The CDR3: CASSLAKGQGAFGEQFF. CDR3 nucleotides: TGTGCCAGCAGCTTGGCCAAAGGACAGGGGGCATTCGGTGAGCAGTTCTTC.

This chain connects TRBV5-1 to TRBJ1-2; D not certain. Trimming removed 0 bases from V and 0 bases from J, with 21 bases in between. CDR1 is SGHRS and CDR2 is YFSETQ in the germline V gene. The CDR3 is 19 residues long. CDR3: CASSLEDRRGSTTNYGYTF. The CDR3 DNA reads TGCGCCAGCAGCTTGGAGGACCGGCGGGGTTCTACTACTAACTATGGCTACACCTTC.

This chain uses TRBV9 with TRBJ2-3, with 7 bases fitting TRBD2. Germline CDR1 reads SGDLS; CDR2 reads YYNGEE. V was clipped by 0 bases and J by 10 bases; unmatched bases: 8. This CDR3 is built from 14 residues. The CDR3 is CASSVEAGKSAQYF. CDR3 sequence (DNA): TGTGCCAGCAGCGTAGAAGCGGGGAAGTCGGCGCAGTATTTT.

V and J are TRBV7-2 and TRBJ2-7; D possibly corresponds to TRBD2 (5 bases). Per the germline V gene, CDR1 is SGHTA and CDR2 is FQGNSA. The CDR3 has 14 residues. Between the trimmed V and J ends, which lost 1 base and 2 bases, there was a span of 9 bases. The DNA of the CDR3 is TGTGCCAGCAGCTTAGGGCTAGCCCCCTACGAGCAGTACTTC. It specifies CASSLGLAPYEQYF.